The present T cell receptor beta chain was sequenced within a study of T cell responses to AZD1222 COVID-19 vaccine. Findings of the study overall: Donors were chiefly white British, with a greater number of females, and clonal diversity was perhaps underestimated.

CDR3 length equals 13 residues. The V gene lost 5 bases and the J gene lost 4 bases, with 12 bases spanning the gap. In germline, CDR1 is MNHEY, CDR2 SMNVEV (reference sequence). Worth noting for this clone: The antigen is not known.

Repertoires were generated with immunoSEQ multiplex PCR, while TCRdb's copy carries only in-frame clones and drops some. The repertoire holds 65,000 to 90,000 clones, approximately 90% seen once, with 15% to 20% in the top ten. This receptor was taken from an adult in good health. The sequenced sample was peripheral blood, obtained on day 0 of AZD1222 vaccination. The chain recombines TRBV27 with TRBJ2-7; D is possibly TRBD1 (5 bases). In DNA form, the CDR3 reads TGTGCCAGCAGTCCAGACCAGGGATACGAGCAGTACTTC. It translates to CASSPDQGYEQYF.